These 32 T cell receptor beta chains share one sample of origin, sequenced in a study of blood T cell repertoires in COVID-19. The protocol was immunoSEQ multiplex PCR, while the TCRdb copy is restricted to in-frame clones and leaves out a portion. The table lists about 160,000 clones, 80% to 95% of them singletons. Sequencing input: peripheral blood. Receptor source: a woman between 55 and 75 years old with COVID-19, enrolled during active disease.

This chain uses TRBV27 with TRBJ1-5; D is perhaps TRBD1 (6 bases). Germline V CDR1 and CDR2: MNHEY, SMNVEV (reference sequence). This CDR3 comprises 16 residues. V lost 0 bases to trimming and J lost 2 bases, with 11 bases between them. CDR3 in amino acids: CASSLSWTAGNQPQHF. Written as DNA, the CDR3 is TGTGCCAGCAGTTTATCCTGGACAGCGGGCAATCAGCCCCAGCATTTT.

The V call is TRBV29-1, the J call TRBJ1-3; possible D gene TRBD1, 6 bases. This CDR3 is 14 amino acids long. The V gene lost 7 bases and the J gene lost 2 bases, with 15 bases spanning the gap. Germline V lookup: CDR1 SQVTM, CDR2 ANQGSEA. The CDR3 coding sequence is TGCAGCGCCGTACAGGGTTCTACTGGAAACACCATATATTTT. It translates to CSAVQGSTGNTIYF.

The genes are TRBV24-1 and TRBJ2-2; 8 positions agree with TRBD1. Germline-derived CDR1 and CDR2 are KGHDR and SFDVKD. CDR3 size: 20 residues. V lost 2 bases, J lost 0 bases, and 13 bases stayed unmatched. CDR3 bases: TGTGCCACCAGTGATTCGGTCCCCAGGGGGCATTTTTCGAACACCGGGGAGCTGTTTTTT. It is translated as CATSDSVPRGHFSNTGELFF.

The J gene is TRBJ2-1, the V gene TRBV18; 9 bases are a match to TRBD1. There are 15 residues in the CDR3. The J segment lost 5 bases and the V segment lost 4 bases, leaving 6 bases of the junction unmatched. CDR1 KGHSH and CDR2 LQKENI come from the germline V gene. The CDR3: CASSQTGTGNNEQFF. The CDR3 coding sequence is TGTGCCAGCTCACAAACCGGGACAGGGAACAATGAGCAGTTCTTC.

This chain uses TRBV19 with TRBJ1-4, with D unresolved. The V gene lost 2 bases and the J gene lost 0 bases, with 10 bases spanning the gap. This CDR3 has 16 amino acids. Germline loops: CDR1 LNHDA, CDR2 SQIVND (reference sequence). This CDR3 reads CASSIWLFATNEKLFF. The CDR3 nucleotides are TGTGCCAGTAGTATATGGCTGTTTGCAACTAATGAAAAACTGTTTTTT. The full variable domain, with the rest looked up from reference TRBV19 and TRBJ1-4, is DGGITQSPKYLFRKEGQNVTLSCEQNLNHDAMYWYRQDPGQGLRLIYYSQIVNDFQKGDIAEGYSVSREKKESFPLTVTSAQKNPTAFYLCASSIWLFATNEKLFFGSGTQLSVL.

The CDR3 reads CASSRQGFGPGNTIYF. For the CDR3, the DNA is TGCGCCAGCAGCCGGCAGGGTTTTGGCCCTGGAAACACCATATATTTT. The chain is built from TRBV4-1 and TRBJ1-3, with D perhaps matching TRBD1 (5 bases). The CDR3 runs 16 residues. Trimming cost V 4 bases and J 2 bases, with 15 bases left between them. The V gene's germline CDR1 is MGHRA and CDR2 YSYEKL.

The chain carries TRBV7-2 and TRBJ2-3; the match to TRBD2 covers 11 bases. The CDR3 spans 15 residues. The junction had 5 bases not matched to a gene; V was cut back by 4 bases and J by 5 bases. Per the germline V gene, CDR1 is SGHTA and CDR2 is FQGNSA. This CDR3 is CASSYSGGAGDTQYF. DNA for the CDR3: TGTGCCAGCAGCTATAGCGGGGGGGCGGGAGATACGCAGTATTTT.

The chain is built from TRBV6-1 and TRBJ2-3; the match to TRBD2 covers 8 bases. Germline assignment: CDR1 MNHNS and CDR2 SASEGT. The CDR3 covers 16 residues. The V segment lost 2 bases and the J segment 4 bases; nucleotides outside the gene matches: 8. For the CDR3, the DNA is TGTGCCAGCAGTGAAAGTTCGGGGGGGTTCGCAGATACGCAGTATTTT. Its protein product is CASSESSGGFADTQYF.

The chain has TRBV19 and TRBJ2-2, with TRBD1 identical over 7 bases. Germline V gene lookup returns CDR1 LNHDA and CDR2 SQIVND (reference sequence). V shed 6 bases, J shed 4 bases, and the junction held 5 bases outside the gene matches. The CDR3 totals 14 residues. Here the CDR3 reads CASRATGATGELFF. The CDR3 bases are TGTGCCAGTAGAGCAACAGGGGCCACCGGGGAGCTGTTTTTT.

The chain has TRBV7-8 and TRBJ2-3, with D possibly matching TRBD1 (5 bases). The CDR3 length is 15 residues. Germline-derived CDR1 and CDR2 are SGHVS and FQNEAQ. The V end was cut by 6 bases, the J end by 2 bases, with 15 bases between. CDR3 amino acids: CASSHDRASTDTQYF. The CDR3 nucleotides read TGTGCCAGCAGTCACGACAGAGCCTCCACAGATACGCAGTATTTT.

The J gene is TRBJ1-6, the V gene TRBV5-6, with TRBD1 identical over 7 bases. The J segment lost 9 bases and the V segment lost 0 bases, leaving 3 bases of the junction unmatched. Germline CDR1 reads SGHDT; CDR2 reads YYEEEE. There are 14 residues in the CDR3. The CDR3 protein is CASSLVGGSSPLHF. In nucleotides, the CDR3 is TGTGCCAGCAGCTTGGTAGGGGGCAGTTCACCCCTCCACTTT.

The V gene is TRBV7-8, the J gene TRBJ1-1; D gene uncertain. Germline loops: CDR1 SGHVS, CDR2 FQNEAQ. This CDR3 region has 15 residues. The V gene lost 1 base and the J gene lost 3 bases, with 12 bases spanning the gap. CDR3 protein: CASSLGRRRDTEAFF. The CDR3 DNA is TGTGCCAGCAGCTTAGGACGGCGGAGGGACACTGAAGCTTTCTTT.

The chain has TRBV7-2 and TRBJ1-5, with 7 bases that match TRBD1. This CDR3 region has 16 residues. Per the germline V gene, CDR1 is SGHTA and CDR2 is FQGNSA. V gave up 5 bases and J gave up 3 bases; unmatched junction bases: 10. CDR3: CASSARRGQPNQPQHF. CDR3 coding DNA: TGTGCCAGCAGCGCACGGAGGGGGCAACCCAATCAGCCCCAGCATTTT.

The chain recombines TRBV19 with TRBJ2-6, with 8 bases that match TRBD1. CDR1 is LNHDA and CDR2 is SQIVND in the germline V gene (reference sequence). The V and J ends lost 4 bases and 0 bases, in that order; junction bases with no gene match: 11. The CDR3 totals 19 residues. The DNA of the CDR3 is TGTGCCAGTAGTACTCCGCCGACAGGGGCCTTCTCTGGGGCCAACGTCCTGACTTTC. Translating it yields CASSTPPTGAFSGANVLTF.

The CDR3 loop is CASSLQGAGGHTDTQYF. The CDR3 coding sequence is TGCGCCAGCAGCCTCCAGGGGGCGGGGGGGCACACAGATACGCAGTATTTT. V is TRBV4-3 and J is TRBJ2-3; tentative D call: TRBD2 (9 bases). Germline V gives CDR1 LGHNA, CDR2 YSLEER. The CDR3 has 17 residues. Trimming took 4 bases from V and 2 from J, leaving 19 bases between them.

The chain employs TRBV24-1 and TRBJ1-2, with D hard to call. V was cut by 3 bases and J by 3 bases, with 10 bases left in between. Germline V gene data show CDR1 as KGHDR and CDR2 as SFDVKD. The CDR3 consists of 14 residues. CDR3 residues: CATSDVDSDYGYTF. The DNA for the CDR3 is TGTGCCACCAGTGATGTTGACTCAGACTATGGCTACACCTTC.

The chain joins TRBV24-1 to TRBJ1-4; D gene ambiguous. Germline lookup yields CDR1 KGHDR and CDR2 SFDVKD. There are 14 residues in the CDR3. Trimming cost V 5 bases and J 0 bases, with 6 bases left between them. The CDR3 DNA is TGTGCCACCAGTGGGGCAGCAACTAATGAAAAACTGTTTTTT. Its protein is CATSGAATNEKLFF.

This rearrangement joins TRBV5-4 to TRBJ1-2; TRBD1 might be the D (5 bases). The CDR3 loop spans 15 amino acids. V lost 1 base and J 6 bases, leaving 16 bases between the germline ends. The germline gives CDR1 SGHNT, CDR2 YYREEE (reference sequence). The CDR3 sequence is CASSLNYRGFDGYTF. Written as DNA, the CDR3 is TGTGCCAGCAGCTTGAACTACCGGGGGTTCGATGGCTACACCTTC.

The count of this clone is one. V usage is TRBV6-4 and J usage is TRBJ2-2, with a possible D match to TRBD2 (5 bases). V was clipped by 3 bases and J by 8 bases, with 10 bases between them. The germline V gene has CDR1 MRHNA and CDR2 SNTAGT. CDR3 size: 13 residues. CDR3 DNA: TGTGCCAGCAGTGAGACGGGGATGGGGGAGCTGTTTTTT. It yields the protein CASSETGMGELFF.

This clone was found once. The chain links TRBV5-6 to TRBJ1-2; 7 nucleotides agree with TRBD1. CDR3 length equals 15 residues. After removal of 4 bases from V and 2 bases from J, the junction contained 8 bases not matched to a gene. Germline assignment: CDR1 SGHDT and CDR2 YYEEEE. The CDR3 DNA is TGTGCCAGCAGCCGGGGACAGTCGCCCAACTATGGCTACACCTTC. Translated, it gives CASSRGQSPNYGYTF.

The V call is TRBV23-1, the J call TRBJ1-1; TRBD1 aligns across 7 bases. TRBV23-1 is an ORF; its function is uncertain. Trimming took 7 bases from V and 2 from J; bases not matched to a gene: 7. The CDR3 contains 14 residues. CDR3 in amino acids: CASTPSGGNTEAFF. The CDR3 nucleotides read TGCGCCAGCACTCCCTCAGGGGGAAACACTGAAGCTTTCTTT.

The V and J genes are TRBV5-1 and TRBJ1-5, with TRBD1 matching over 10 bases. V shed 4 bases and J 4 bases; nucleotides not matched to a gene: 5. This CDR3 spans 15 amino acids. Per the germline V gene, CDR1 is SGHRS and CDR2 is YFSETQ. The CDR3 DNA sequence: TGCGCCAGCAGCGTCGGACAGGGGGGAAATCAGCCCCAGCATTTT. Translating gives CASSVGQGGNQPQHF. Full variable domain (missing parts from reference TRBV5-1 and TRBJ1-5): KAGVTQTPRYLIKTRGQQVTLSCSPISGHRSVSWYQQTPGQGLQFLFEYFSETQRNKGNFPGRFSGRQFSNSRSEMNVSTLELGDSALYLCASSVGQGGNQPQHFGDGTRLSIL.

The rearrangement links TRBV7-2 to TRBJ2-7; 10 bases map to TRBD1. Trimming at V came to 5 bases and at J to 2 bases, leaving 3 bases not matched to a gene. CDR1 and CDR2 (germline): SGHTA, FQGNSA. The CDR3 runs to 14 residues. As DNA, the CDR3 is TGTGCCAGCAGCATCGACAGGGGGCCCTACGAGCAGTACTTC. This sequence encodes CASSIDRGPYEQYF. The whole variable domain, filled in from reference TRBV7-2 and TRBJ2-7, reads GAGVSQSPSNKVTEKGKDVELRCDPISGHTALYWYRQSLGQGLEFLIYFQGNSAPDKSGLPSDRFSAERTGGSVSTLTIQRTQQEDSAVYLCASSIDRGPYEQYFGPGTRLTVT.

The CDR3 coding sequence is TGTGCCAGCAGCTTAGGACAGGGGGTTCGCTACGAGCAGTACTTC. This codes for CASSLGQGVRYEQYF. This chain connects TRBV7-2 to TRBJ2-7, with TRBD1 identical over 9 bases. Germline CDR1 SGHTA, CDR2 FQGNSA. This CDR3 has 15 amino acids. Unmatched junction bases numbered 4, after V lost 1 base and J lost 3 bases. The full variable domain, in which reference TRBV7-2 and TRBJ2-7 provide the parts outside the CDR3, is GAGVSQSPSNKVTEKGKDVELRCDPISGHTALYWYRQSLGQGLEFLIYFQGNSAPDKSGLPSDRFSAERTGGSVSTLTIQRTQQEDSAVYLCASSLGQGVRYEQYFGPGTRLTVT.

The V gene is TRBV7-9, the J gene TRBJ2-1; TRBD2 matches 9 bases. Germline V gene sequence: CDR1 SEHNR, CDR2 FQNEAQ (reference sequence). CDR3 length: 14 amino acids. V lost 7 bases and J lost 5; bases outside the gene matches: 6. The CDR3 loop is CASTPRTSDNEQFF. In DNA form, the CDR3 reads TGTGCCAGCACCCCCCGGACTAGCGACAATGAGCAGTTCTTC. Based on the CDR3 plus reference TRBV7-9 and TRBJ2-1, the full variable domain is DTGVSQNPRHKITKRGQNVTFRCDPISEHNRLYWYRQTLGQGPEFLTYFQNEAQLEKSRLLSDRFSAERPKGSFSTLEIQRTEQGDSAMYLCASTPRTSDNEQFFGPGTRLTVL.

The V gene is TRBV7-2, the J gene TRBJ2-2; 12 positions match TRBD2. V was pared by 5 bases and J by 5 bases, with 15 bases of the junction left unmatched. Germline CDR1 SGHTA, CDR2 FQGNSA. CDR3 length equals 19 residues. The CDR3 sequence is CASSLAGSTSGGFTGELFF. In DNA form, the CDR3 reads TGTGCCAGCAGCCTGGCGGGGTCGACTAGCGGGGGTTTTACCGGGGAGCTGTTTTTT.

The chain joins TRBV3-1 (or the pseudogene TRBV3-2) to TRBJ1-2, with unresolved D. Trimming took off 0 bases at V and 4 bases at J, with 18 bases between the two ends. The germline gives CDR1 LGHDT, CDR2 YNNKEL (reference sequence). CDR3 size: 17 residues. The CDR3 DNA follows: TGTGCCAGCAGCCAAGATTGTGCAGTTTCCCACCCCTATGGCTACACCTTC. It codes for CASSQDCAVSHPYGYTF.

The chain joins TRBV5-1 to TRBJ2-7; 8 bases map to TRBD2. Unmatched junction bases numbered 11, after V lost 0 bases and J lost 9 bases. The CDR3 totals 15 residues. The germline CDR1 and CDR2 sequences are SGHRS and YFSETQ. The CDR3 protein is CASSLGLAGTRGQYF. In nucleotides, the CDR3 is TGCGCCAGCAGCTTGGGATTAGCGGGGACCCGTGGGCAGTACTTC. Using reference TRBV5-1 and TRBJ2-7 for the parts outside the CDR3, the full variable domain is KAGVTQTPRYLIKTRGQQVTLSCSPISGHRSVSWYQQTPGQGLQFLFEYFSETQRNKGNFPGRFSGRQFSNSRSEMNVSTLELGDSALYLCASSLGLAGTRGQYFGPGTRLTVT.

The J gene is TRBJ1-4, the V gene TRBV4-3, with D unclear. Trimming stripped 3 bases from V and 0 bases from J, with 17 bases between. The germline CDR1 and CDR2 sequences are LGHNA and YSLEER. The CDR3 is 18 amino acids. The CDR3 loop reads CASSHPTRAGATNEKLFF. The CDR3 nucleotides read TGCGCCAGCAGCCATCCGACCCGCGCGGGAGCAACTAATGAAAAACTGTTTTTT.

The chain is built from TRBV13 and TRBJ2-6; weak D call: TRBD1 (6 bases). Germline CDR1 and CDR2: PRHDT and FYEKMQ (reference sequence). Trimming shortened V by 5 bases and J by 0 bases, and 11 bases separated the two germline ends. The CDR3 runs to 16 residues. The CDR3 DNA reads as TGTGCCAGCAGCGGACAGATTAACTCTGGGGCCAACGTCCTGACTTTC. It codes for CASSGQINSGANVLTF.

The rearrangement links TRBV9 to TRBJ2-1; 9 positions match TRBD2. CDR3 length equals 15 residues. V gave up 2 bases and J gave up 10 bases; unmatched junction bases: 10. The germline gives CDR1 SGDLS, CDR2 YYNGEE. The CDR3 region is CASSVSGGLSGEQFF. The CDR3 coding sequence is TGTGCCAGCAGCGTTAGCGGGGGCCTAAGCGGGGAGCAGTTCTTC.

The chain has TRBV3-1 (or the pseudogene TRBV3-2) and TRBJ1-6, with a possible D match to TRBD1 (5 bases). Deletions cut 1 base from V and 7 bases from J, with 11 bases between. Germline assignment: CDR1 LGHDT and CDR2 YNNKEL (reference sequence). There are 15 residues in the CDR3. The CDR3 region is CASSQVSGSNSPLHF. DNA of the CDR3: TGTGCCAGCAGCCAAGTTTCAGGGTCCAATTCACCCCTCCACTTT.